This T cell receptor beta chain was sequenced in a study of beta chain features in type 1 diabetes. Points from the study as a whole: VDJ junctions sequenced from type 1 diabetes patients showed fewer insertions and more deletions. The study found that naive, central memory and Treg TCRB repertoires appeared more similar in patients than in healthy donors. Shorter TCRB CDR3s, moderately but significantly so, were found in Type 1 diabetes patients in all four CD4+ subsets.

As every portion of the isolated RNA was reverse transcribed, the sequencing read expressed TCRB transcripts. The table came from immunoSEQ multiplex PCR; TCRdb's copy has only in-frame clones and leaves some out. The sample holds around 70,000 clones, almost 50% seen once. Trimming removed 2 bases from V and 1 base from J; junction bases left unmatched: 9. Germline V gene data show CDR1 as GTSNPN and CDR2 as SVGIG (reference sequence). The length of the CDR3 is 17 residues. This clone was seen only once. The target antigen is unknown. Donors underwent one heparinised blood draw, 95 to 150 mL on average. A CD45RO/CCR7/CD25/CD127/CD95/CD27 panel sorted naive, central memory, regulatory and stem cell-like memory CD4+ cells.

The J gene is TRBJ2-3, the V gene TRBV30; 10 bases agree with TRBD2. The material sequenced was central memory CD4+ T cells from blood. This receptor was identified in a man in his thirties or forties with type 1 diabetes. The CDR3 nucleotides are TGTGCCTGGAGTATAGGAGGGACTAGCGCAGGCACAGATACGCAGTATTTT. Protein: CAWSIGGTSAGTDTQYF.